Below, one TCR beta chain is given with its context. Its antigen remains unknown. These data come from a study of response to subunit inactivated influenza vaccine. Study-wide findings and caveats: That few new T cells are recruited by each seasonal influenza vaccination was the authors' suggestion.

MiXCR, run by TCRdb on the RT-PCR reads, gives a single entry per CDR3 protein. This sample has fewer than 650,000 distinct CDR3 sequences, with 10% to 15% found just once. The sample consisted of PBMCs from blood, taken 40 to 50 days after vaccination. This sequence was found in a man aged 50 to 59 who received an inactivated influenza vaccine.

The CDR3 here is CANPGLSNQPQHF. In DNA form, the CDR3 reads TGTGCCAACCCTGGCCTTAGCAATCAGCCCCAGCATTTT. V and J are TRBV11-2 and TRBJ1-5; D unresolved. The CDR3 sequence is 13 residues long. Germline V lookup: CDR1 SGHAT, CDR2 FQNNGV. The ends were cut back, 10 bases at V and 0 bases at J, with 10 bases in the middle. Full variable domain (missing parts from reference TRBV11-2 and TRBJ1-5): EAGVAQSPRYKIIEKRQSVAFWCNPISGHATLYWYQQILGQGPKLLIQFQNNGVVDDSQLPKDRFSAERLKGVDSTLKIQPAKLEDSAVYLCANPGLSNQPQHFGDGTRLSIL.